These 30 T cell receptor beta chains came from one sample sequenced in a study of OX40 agonist ivuxolimab in advanced cancers. Generated by immunoSEQ multiplex PCR, the TCRdb table keeps only in-frame clones and is missing some. Of roughly 86,000 clones listed, around 90% are singletons. Here the sequenced sample was CD4+ or CD8+ T cells sorted from blood, taken in a trial of the OX40 agonist ivuxolimab. The receptors here all came from an adult with an advanced solid tumor such as melanoma, head and neck, liver or kidney cancer.

This clone was detected only once. The chain has TRBV19 and TRBJ1-5; 7 bases map to TRBD1. V lost 5 bases and J lost 2; bases outside the gene matches: 9. The CDR3 has 16 residues. Germline-derived CDR1 and CDR2 are LNHDA and SQIVND (reference sequence). This CDR3 reads CASSLTRQGGNQPQHF. The CDR3 DNA is TGTGCCAGTAGTCTGACCCGGCAGGGGGGCAATCAGCCCCAGCATTTT.

This clone came up once. The chain links TRBV6-5 to TRBJ1-1; weak D call: TRBD1 (6 bases). CDR1 and CDR2 (germline): MNHEY, SVGAGI. Trimming cost V 8 bases and J 5 bases, with 15 bases left between them. The CDR3 extends over 13 amino acids. The DNA for the CDR3 is TGTGCCAGCTCCCAGGGGAGGAGGACTGAAGCTTTCTTT. Amino acids: CASSQGRRTEAFF.

The V call is TRBV6-9, the J call TRBJ1-1; D uncertain. V was clipped by 2 bases and J by 1 base, with 11 bases between them. The V gene's germline CDR1 is MNHGY and CDR2 SVAAGI. This CDR3 region has 15 residues. The CDR3 region is CASSYKARSNTEAFF. CDR3 coding DNA: TGTGCCAGCAGTTATAAGGCCAGGTCGAACACTGAAGCTTTCTTT.

CDR3: CASSGGSSYEQYF. CDR3 in DNA: TGTGCCAGCAGCGGGGGGAGCTCCTACGAGCAGTACTTC. The chain uses TRBV5-6 and TRBJ2-7, with D perhaps TRBD2 (6 bases). This CDR3 is built from 13 residues. The V end was cut by 4 bases, the J end by 0 bases, with 8 bases between. Germline CDR1 SGHDT, CDR2 YYEEEE.

This clone appeared a few times. J is TRBJ2-3 and V is TRBV11-2; D gene unclear. Per the germline V gene, CDR1 is SGHAT and CDR2 is FQNNGV. The CDR3 consists of 12 residues. Trimming shortened V by 1 base and J by 6 bases, and 5 bases separated the two germline ends. CDR3 protein: CASSLGYDTQYF. As DNA, the CDR3 is TGTGCCAGCAGCTTAGGGTATGATACGCAGTATTTT.

The chain links TRBV19 to TRBJ1-1; a weak D match, TRBD1 (5 bases). There are 13 residues in the CDR3. V was clipped by 1 base and J by 7 bases, with 10 bases between them. Germline assignment: CDR1 LNHDA and CDR2 SQIVND (reference sequence). CDR3 DNA sequence: TGTGCCAGTAGTATAGCCCCAGGGTTTGAAGCTTTCTTT. Its translation is CASSIAPGFEAFF.

The chain couples TRBV11-3 to TRBJ2-1; 8 positions agree with TRBD2. V dropped 7 bases and J dropped 10; count of bases not matched to a gene: 3. In germline, CDR1 is SGHNT, CDR2 YENEEA. The CDR3 is made up of 11 amino acids. CDR3 DNA: TGTGCCAGCACAACGGGGGGGGAGCAGTTCTTC. It yields the protein CASTTGGEQFF. Based on the CDR3 plus reference TRBV11-3 and TRBJ2-1, the full variable domain is EAGVVQSPRYKIIEKKQPVAFWCNPISGHNTLYWYLQNLGQGPELLIRYENEEAVDDSQLPKDRFSAERLKGVDSTLKIQPAELGDSAVYLCASTTGGEQFFGPGTRLTVL.

J is TRBJ2-7 and V is TRBV7-8; 7 bases fit TRBD2. This CDR3 comprises 15 residues. Germline CDR1 SGHVS, CDR2 FQNEAQ. Trimming cost V 3 bases and J 1 base; bases outside gene matches: 6. The DNA of the CDR3 is TGTGCCAGCAGCTTGGAAGGGAGGGGTTCCTACGAGCAGTACTTC. It encodes CASSLEGRGSYEQYF.

The chain combines TRBV27 with TRBJ1-6; TRBD1 agrees at 8 bases. V dropped 2 bases and J dropped 6; count of bases not matched to a gene: 6. CDR1 is MNHEY, CDR2 SMNVEV, per germline (reference sequence). The CDR3 has 16 residues. This CDR3 is CASSLRGDRGNSPLHF. DNA of the CDR3: TGTGCCAGCAGTTTAAGGGGAGACAGGGGTAATTCACCCCTCCACTTT.

The chain is built from TRBV7-8 and TRBJ1-6, with TRBD1 identical over 7 bases. Germline V gives CDR1 SGHVS, CDR2 FQNEAQ. The CDR3 runs 14 residues. Trimming cost V 3 bases and J 10 bases; bases outside gene matches: 6. The CDR3 spells CASSFTGAESPLHF. CDR3 bases: TGTGCCAGCAGCTTTACAGGGGCAGAGTCACCCCTCCACTTT.

The chain couples TRBV5-1 to TRBJ1-2, with a weak D call TRBD1 (6 bases). Trimming took 6 bases from V and 4 from J, leaving 13 bases between them. CDR1 and CDR2 from the germline V gene are SGHRS and YFSETQ. The CDR3 is 13 residues long. Here the CDR3 reads CASTQGMGYGYTF. As DNA, the CDR3 is TGCGCCAGCACCCAGGGGATGGGCTATGGCTACACCTTC.

The CDR3 DNA follows: TGTGCCAGCAGTTACGGGTACTCAGAATATAATTCACCCCTCCACTTT. This encodes CASSYGYSEYNSPLHF. V gene TRBV6-5 combines with J gene TRBJ1-6; no definite D call. Trimming pared 2 bases from V and 4 bases from J, leaving 12 bases between. CDR3 size: 16 residues. CDR1 and CDR2 from the germline V gene are MNHEY and SVGAGI.

The chain uses TRBV9 and TRBJ1-5; 9 bases agree with TRBD1. There are 16 residues in the CDR3. After removal of 4 bases from V and 7 bases from J, the junction contained 12 bases not matched to a gene. CDR1 is SGDLS and CDR2 is YYNGEE in the germline V gene. The CDR3 spells CASSPPRGQGGQPQHF. In DNA form, the CDR3 reads TGTGCCAGCAGCCCCCCAAGGGGACAGGGTGGCCAGCCCCAGCATTTT.

The chain is built from TRBV27 and TRBJ2-1, with 13 bases fitting TRBD2. V lost 6 bases to trimming and J lost 4 bases; unmatched junction nucleotides: 3. The CDR3 sequence is 15 residues long. Germline V gene lookup returns CDR1 MNHEY and CDR2 SMNVEV (reference sequence). The CDR3 DNA reads TGTGCCAGCAGCCGGGGACTAGCGGGGTACAATGAGCAGTTCTTC. This translates into CASSRGLAGYNEQFF.

The chain couples TRBV29-1 to TRBJ1-2; TRBD1 matches 8 bases. The CDR3 has 15 residues. V shed 6 bases, J shed 5 bases, and the junction held 14 bases outside the gene matches. CDR1 and CDR2 from the germline V gene are SQVTM and ANQGSEA. CDR3 loop: CSVETGQGGKYGYTF. DNA for the CDR3: TGCAGCGTAGAGACAGGACAGGGTGGAAAGTATGGCTACACCTTC.

V usage is TRBV18 and J usage is TRBJ2-5; D may be TRBD1 or TRBD2 (5 bases each). Trimming took 4 bases from V and 4 from J, leaving 13 bases between them. The CDR3 spans 14 residues. Germline values: CDR1 KGHSH, CDR2 LQKENI. Here the CDR3 reads CASSRGAIIETQYF. The DNA of the CDR3 is TGTGCCAGCTCACGAGGGGCCATCATAGAGACCCAGTACTTC.

V usage is TRBV7-9 and J usage is TRBJ1-2; TRBD1 is a possible D gene (5 bases). V was cut by 6 bases and J by 8 bases, with 22 bases left in between. Per germline, CDR1 SEHNR and CDR2 FQNEAQ (reference sequence). The CDR3 runs 15 residues. CDR3 loop: CASSPNGARGEGYTF. In nucleotides, the CDR3 is TGTGCCAGCAGTCCCAACGGGGCTCGGGGCGAAGGCTACACCTTC.

The chain couples TRBV5-1 to TRBJ2-5; 7 nucleotides agree with TRBD1. This CDR3 spans 15 amino acids. The trim removed 1 base at V and 0 bases at J, leaving 3 bases unmatched. Germline CDR1 is SGHRS and CDR2 is YFSETQ. This CDR3 reads CASSLYGTDQETQYF. CDR3 nucleotides: TGCGCCAGCAGCTTGTATGGGACAGACCAAGAGACCCAGTACTTC.

The V and J genes are TRBV20-1 and TRBJ1-1; D gene ambiguous. The ends were cut back, 3 bases at V and 9 bases at J, with 11 bases in the middle. CDR1 is DFQATT, CDR2 SNEGSKA, per germline (reference sequence). CDR3 length equals 11 residues. The CDR3 coding sequence is TGCAGTGCTAGTGAGGGCTCGAAAGCTTTCTTT. This translates into CSASEGSKAFF.

The gene calls are TRBV10-3 and TRBJ2-2; D may be TRBD2 (5 bases). V dropped 6 bases and J dropped 5 bases, with 10 bases sitting between them. This CDR3 is 13 amino acids long. The germline V gene encodes CDR1 ENHRY and CDR2 SYGVKD. The chain's CDR3 is CAIRERETGELFF. DNA for the CDR3: TGTGCCATCAGAGAGAGGGAGACCGGGGAGCTGTTTTTT.

The chain joins TRBV10-2 to TRBJ2-5; perhaps TRBD1 as D (5 bases). Germline V gives CDR1 WSHSY, CDR2 SAAADI. This CDR3 is 12 amino acids long. Trimming took off 8 bases at V and 5 bases at J, with 12 bases between the two ends. The CDR3 region has the DNA TGCGCCAGCGGGGCCAGGATTGAGACCCAGTACTTC. As protein: CASGARIETQYF.

The chain couples TRBV9 to TRBJ2-2, with D hard to call. CDR1 is SGDLS and CDR2 is YYNGEE in the germline V gene. The CDR3 covers 15 residues. With 4 bases removed from V and 5 bases from J, the gap between germline ends came to 15 bases. The CDR3 DNA reads as TGTGCCAGCAGCCGAGGACCCCACCCAACCGGGGAGCTGTTTTTT. Its protein is CASSRGPHPTGELFF.

This clone was observed a single time. J is TRBJ1-1 and V is TRBV7-2; no definite D call. The CDR3 spans 14 residues. V was cut by 8 bases and J by 1 base, with 14 bases left in between. The germline V gene has CDR1 SGHTA and CDR2 FQGNSA. The CDR3 DNA is TGTGCCAGCTCGACGGGAGGCGGGAACACTGAAGCTTTCTTT. Protein: CASSTGGGNTEAFF.

The V gene is TRBV6-5, the J gene TRBJ1-1, with D perhaps matching TRBD1 (5 bases). V was cut by 2 bases and J by 5 bases, with 9 bases left in between. Germline-derived CDR1 and CDR2 are MNHEY and SVGAGI. The CDR3 covers 13 residues. Written as DNA, the CDR3 is TGTGCCAGCAGTTACAGACGGACAACTGAAGCTTTCTTT. As protein: CASSYRRTTEAFF.

This sequence joins TRBV18 and TRBJ2-5; D remains unclear. Germline-derived CDR1 and CDR2 are KGHSH and LQKENI. V was clipped by 2 bases and J by 5 bases, with 3 bases between them. This CDR3 spans 11 amino acids. CDR3 amino acids: CASSPGETQYF. The CDR3 coding sequence is TGTGCCAGCTCACCAGGGGAGACCCAGTACTTC.

This chain uses TRBV19 with TRBJ1-1; TRBD1 aligns across 7 bases. The CDR3 totals 15 residues. The V and J ends lost 7 bases and 4 bases, in that order; junction bases with no gene match: 12. In germline, CDR1 is LNHDA, CDR2 SQIVND (reference sequence). In DNA, the CDR3 is TGTGCCAGTAAATCCCGAGGGGGCGAGGGCACTGAAGCTTTCTTT. This sequence encodes CASKSRGGEGTEAFF.

The chain has TRBV11-3 and TRBJ1-3; no clear D. Between the trimmed V and J ends, which lost 5 bases and 4 bases, there was a span of 15 bases. The CDR3 consists of 15 residues. Germline values: CDR1 SGHNT, CDR2 YENEEA. The CDR3 loop is CASSGTDDGGNTIYF. The CDR3 bases are TGTGCCAGCAGCGGTACAGATGATGGCGGAAACACCATATATTTT.

This chain links TRBV10-3 with TRBJ2-2; 8 nucleotides agree with TRBD1. Germline CDR1 and CDR2: ENHRY and SYGVKD. With V trimmed by 0 bases and J by 7 bases, 10 bases remained unmatched. This CDR3 has 17 amino acids. The CDR3 DNA reads TGTGCCATCAGTGAGTCGCCTGGACAGGGCGTAGGCGGGGAGCTGTTTTTT. Encoded protein: CAISESPGQGVGGELFF.

CDR3 sequence: CASSLERTRGETQYF. Here the CDR3 DNA reads TGCGCCAGCAGCTTGGAACGGACCCGGGGGGAGACCCAGTACTTC. This chain connects TRBV5-1 to TRBJ2-5; D is perhaps TRBD2 (6 bases). CDR3 length: 15 residues. V was trimmed by 0 bases and J by 5 bases, leaving 14 bases between them. CDR1 and CDR2 (germline): SGHRS, YFSETQ.

This clone has more than one count but fewer than ten. V gene TRBV28 combines with J gene TRBJ2-1; D is tentatively TRBD1 or TRBD2 (6 bases each). This CDR3 spans 16 amino acids. Looked up from germline, CDR1 is MDHEN and CDR2 is SYDVKM. Deletions cut 7 bases from V and 5 bases from J, with 21 bases between. The CDR3 DNA follows: TGTGCCAGCACCTTTCTGGGGGCGGGACCACACAATGAGCAGTTCTTC. Its translation: CASTFLGAGPHNEQFF.